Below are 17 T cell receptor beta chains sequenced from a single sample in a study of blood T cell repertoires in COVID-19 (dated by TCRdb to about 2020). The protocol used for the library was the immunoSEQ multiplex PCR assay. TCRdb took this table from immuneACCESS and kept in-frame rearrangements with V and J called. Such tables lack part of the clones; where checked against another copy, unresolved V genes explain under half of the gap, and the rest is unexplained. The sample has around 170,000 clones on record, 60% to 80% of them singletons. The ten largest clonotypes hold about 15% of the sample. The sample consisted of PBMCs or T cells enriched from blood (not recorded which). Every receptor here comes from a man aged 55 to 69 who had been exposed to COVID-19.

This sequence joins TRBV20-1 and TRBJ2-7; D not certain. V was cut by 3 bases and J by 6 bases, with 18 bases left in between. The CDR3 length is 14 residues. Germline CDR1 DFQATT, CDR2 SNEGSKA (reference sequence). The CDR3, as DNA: TGCAGTGCTAGTGGCGAGTCAGACCGAGGCGAGCAGTACTTC. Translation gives CSASGESDRGEQYF.

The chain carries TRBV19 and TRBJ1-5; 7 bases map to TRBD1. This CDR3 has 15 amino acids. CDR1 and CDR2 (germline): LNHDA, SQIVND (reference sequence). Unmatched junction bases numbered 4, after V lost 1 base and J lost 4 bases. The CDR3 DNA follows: TGTGCCAGTAGTATAGTGGGACAGAATAATCAGCCCCAGCATTTT. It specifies CASSIVGQNNQPQHF.

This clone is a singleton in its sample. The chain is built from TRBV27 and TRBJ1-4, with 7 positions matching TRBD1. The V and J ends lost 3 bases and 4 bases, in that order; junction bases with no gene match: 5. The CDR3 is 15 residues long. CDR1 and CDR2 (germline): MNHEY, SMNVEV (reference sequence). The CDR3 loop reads CASSLTGFNNEKLFF. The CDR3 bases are TGTGCCAGCAGTTTGACAGGGTTTAATAATGAAAAACTGTTTTTT.

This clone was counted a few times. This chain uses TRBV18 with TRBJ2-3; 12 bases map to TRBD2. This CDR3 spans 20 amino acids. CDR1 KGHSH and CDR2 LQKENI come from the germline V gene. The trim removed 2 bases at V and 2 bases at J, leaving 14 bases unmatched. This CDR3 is CASSPLGPASGRAHTDTQYF. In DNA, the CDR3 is TGTGCCAGCTCACCATTAGGGCCCGCTAGCGGGAGGGCACACACAGATACGCAGTATTTT.

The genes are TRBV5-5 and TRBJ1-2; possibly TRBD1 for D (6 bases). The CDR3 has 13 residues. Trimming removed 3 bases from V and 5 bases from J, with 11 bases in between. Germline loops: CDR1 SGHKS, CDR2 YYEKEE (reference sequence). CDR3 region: CASSYRVGYGYTF. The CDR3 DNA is TGTGCCAGCAGCTACAGGGTAGGGTATGGCTACACCTTC.

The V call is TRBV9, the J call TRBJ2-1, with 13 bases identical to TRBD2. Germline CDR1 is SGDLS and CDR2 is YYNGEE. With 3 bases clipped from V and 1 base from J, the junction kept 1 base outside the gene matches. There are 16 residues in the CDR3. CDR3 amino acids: CASSATSGRSYNEQFF. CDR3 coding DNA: TGTGCCAGCAGCGCGACTAGCGGGAGGTCCTACAATGAGCAGTTCTTC.

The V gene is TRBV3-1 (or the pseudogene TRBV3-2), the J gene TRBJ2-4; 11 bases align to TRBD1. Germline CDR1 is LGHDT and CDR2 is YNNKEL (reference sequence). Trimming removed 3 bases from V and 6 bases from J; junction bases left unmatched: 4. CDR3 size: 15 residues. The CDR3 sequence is CASSHPGQGGNIQYF. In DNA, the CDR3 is TGTGCCAGCAGCCACCCGGGACAGGGGGGAAACATTCAGTACTTC.

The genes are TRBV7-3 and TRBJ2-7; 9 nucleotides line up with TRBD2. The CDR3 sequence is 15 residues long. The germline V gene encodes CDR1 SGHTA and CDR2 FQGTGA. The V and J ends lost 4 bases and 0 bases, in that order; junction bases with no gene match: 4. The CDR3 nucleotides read TGTGCCAGCAGCTATAGCGGGAGCTCCTCCTACGAGCAGTACTTC. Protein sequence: CASSYSGSSSYEQYF.

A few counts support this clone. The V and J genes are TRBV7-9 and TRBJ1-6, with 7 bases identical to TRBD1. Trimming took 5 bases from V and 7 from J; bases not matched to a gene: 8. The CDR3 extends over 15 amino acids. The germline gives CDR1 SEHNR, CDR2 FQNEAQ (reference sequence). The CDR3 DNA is TGTGCCAGCAGCCGCCTGCAGGGGGGCAATTCACCCCTCCACTTT. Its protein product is CASSRLQGGNSPLHF.

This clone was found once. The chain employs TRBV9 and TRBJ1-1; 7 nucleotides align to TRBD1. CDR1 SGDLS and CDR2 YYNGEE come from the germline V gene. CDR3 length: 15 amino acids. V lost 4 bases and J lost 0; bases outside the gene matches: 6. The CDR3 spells CASSTRGDMNTEAFF. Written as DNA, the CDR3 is TGTGCCAGCAGCACCAGGGGGGACATGAACACTGAAGCTTTCTTT.

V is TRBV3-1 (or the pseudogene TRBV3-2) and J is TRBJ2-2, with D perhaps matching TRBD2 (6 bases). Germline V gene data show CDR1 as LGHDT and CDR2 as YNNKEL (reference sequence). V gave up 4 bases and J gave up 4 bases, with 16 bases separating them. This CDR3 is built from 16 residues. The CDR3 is CASSPGTRILTGELFF. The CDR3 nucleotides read TGTGCCAGCAGCCCGGGGACTCGGATACTCACCGGGGAGCTGTTTTTT.

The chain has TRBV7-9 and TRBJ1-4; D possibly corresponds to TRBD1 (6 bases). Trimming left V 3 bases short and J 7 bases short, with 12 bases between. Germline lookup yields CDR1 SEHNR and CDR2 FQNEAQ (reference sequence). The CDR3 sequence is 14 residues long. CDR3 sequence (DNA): TGTGCCAGCAGCTTTTCACAGGGTGGTGAAAAACTGTTTTTT. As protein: CASSFSQGGEKLFF. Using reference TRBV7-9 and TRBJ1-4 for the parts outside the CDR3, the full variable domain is DTGVSQNPRHKITKRGQNVTFRCDPISEHNRLYWYRQTLGQGPEFLTYFQNEAQLEKSRLLSDRFSAERPKGSFSTLEIQRTEQGDSAMYLCASSFSQGGEKLFFGSGTQLSVL.

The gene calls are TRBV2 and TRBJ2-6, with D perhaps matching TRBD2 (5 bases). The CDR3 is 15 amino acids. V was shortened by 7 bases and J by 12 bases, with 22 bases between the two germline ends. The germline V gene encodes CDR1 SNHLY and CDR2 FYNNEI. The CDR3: CASKAEGSPRFVLTF. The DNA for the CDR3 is TGTGCCAGCAAGGCCGAGGGATCCCCTCGATTCGTCCTGACTTTC. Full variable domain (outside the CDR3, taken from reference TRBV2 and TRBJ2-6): EPEVTQTPSHQVTQMGQEVILRCVPISNHLYFYWYRQILGQKVEFLVSFYNNEISEKSEIFDDQFSVERPDGSNFTLKIRSTKLEDSAMYFCASKAEGSPRFVLTFGAGSRLTVL.

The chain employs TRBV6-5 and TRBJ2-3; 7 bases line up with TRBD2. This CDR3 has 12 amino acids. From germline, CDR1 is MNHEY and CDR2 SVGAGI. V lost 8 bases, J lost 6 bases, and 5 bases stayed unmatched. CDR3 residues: CASSGAGDTQYF. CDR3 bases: TGTGCCAGCTCGGGAGCGGGGGATACGCAGTATTTT.

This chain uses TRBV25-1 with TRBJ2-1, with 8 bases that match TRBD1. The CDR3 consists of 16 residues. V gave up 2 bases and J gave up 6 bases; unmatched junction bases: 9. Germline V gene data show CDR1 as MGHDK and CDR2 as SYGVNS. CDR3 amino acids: CASSETGQGAFNEQFF. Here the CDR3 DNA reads TGTGCCAGCAGTGAAACAGGTCAGGGGGCCTTCAATGAGCAGTTCTTC.

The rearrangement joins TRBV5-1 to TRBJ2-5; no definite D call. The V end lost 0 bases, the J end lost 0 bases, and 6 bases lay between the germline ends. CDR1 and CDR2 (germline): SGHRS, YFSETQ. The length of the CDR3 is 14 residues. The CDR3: CASSLVANQETQYF. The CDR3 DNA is TGCGCCAGCAGCTTGGTTGCGAACCAAGAGACCCAGTACTTC.

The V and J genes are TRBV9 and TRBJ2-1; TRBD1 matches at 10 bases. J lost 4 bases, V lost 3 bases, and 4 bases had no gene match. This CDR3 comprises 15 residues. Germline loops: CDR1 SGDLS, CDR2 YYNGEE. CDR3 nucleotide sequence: TGTGCCAGCAGCGAAGGACAGGGGGTTTACAATGAGCAGTTCTTC. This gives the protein CASSEGQGVYNEQFF.